The 10 T cell receptor beta chains given below trace back to one sample, sequenced in a study of T-cell reconstitution after alpha-beta-depleted transplantation in children. Notes on the study in general: One year post-transplant, T-cell counts and diversity were largely derived from T cells produced anew.

Antigens for these TCRs are unknown. It was with unique molecular identifiers that the TCRbeta library was prepared. Using its own MiXCR run on the PCR reads, TCRdb lists one record per CDR3 protein. The table lists about 300,000 distinct CDR3 sequences, 6% to 10% of them singletons. The material sequenced was peripheral blood, taken 360 days after TCRalphabeta/CD19-depleted stem cell transplant. All receptors derive from a female patient aged 2-10 years who had a stem cell transplant for Fanconi anemia, so the T cells may come from the graft donor.

The table lists this clonotype with many counts. The chain combines TRBV6-1 with TRBJ2-7, with 13 bases matching TRBD2. The CDR3 is 15 amino acids. J was trimmed by 6 bases and V by 6 bases; bases with no gene match: 8. CDR1 and CDR2 from the germline V gene are MNHNS and SASEGT. Here the CDR3 DNA reads TGTGCCAGCAGCCCATCGACTAGCGGGAGGAGCGAGCAGTACTTC. Amino acids: CASSPSTSGRSEQYF.

The V call is TRBV11-1, the J call TRBJ2-1; TRBD1 is a possible D gene (6 bases). Trimming left V 5 bases short and J 3 bases short, with 29 bases between. In germline, CDR1 is SGHAT, CDR2 FQDESV (reference sequence). The CDR3 loop spans 20 amino acids. This CDR3 reads CASSPKIWLGPGDDYNEQFF. The CDR3 DNA is TGTGCCAGCAGCCCGAAAATCTGGCTAGGACCAGGGGACGACTACAATGAGCAGTTCTTC. The variable domain in full, completed from reference TRBV11-1 and TRBJ2-1, reads EAEVAQSPRYKITEKSQAVAFWCDPISGHATLYWYRQILGQGPELLVQFQDESVVDDSQLPKDRFSAERLKGVDSTLKIQPAELGDSAMYLCASSPKIWLGPGDDYNEQFFGPGTRLTVL.

This clonotype has only a few counts. This chain connects TRBV4-2 to TRBJ1-5, with D possibly TRBD1 on 6 matching bases. The germline V and J ends were trimmed by 3 bases and 7 bases, with 16 bases remaining between them. Germline loops: CDR1 LGHNA, CDR2 YNFKEQ. The length of the CDR3 is 15 residues. CDR3 sequence: CASSQGSRDIQPQHF. DNA for the CDR3: TGTGCCAGCAGCCAGGGGTCCAGGGACATACAGCCCCAGCATTTT.

This clonotype was recorded at least ten times. The CDR3 reads CASSFTGEASNTIYF. CDR3 nucleotide sequence: TGTGCCAGCAGTTTTACAGGGGAGGCGTCGAACACCATATATTTT. The V and J genes are TRBV28 and TRBJ1-3, with 7 bases identical to TRBD1. This CDR3 has 15 residues. V shed 3 bases and J 7 bases; nucleotides not matched to a gene: 9. CDR1 and CDR2 from the germline V gene are MDHEN and SYDVKM.

This clonotype was counted at least ten times. V gene TRBV20-1 combines with J gene TRBJ2-2; tentatively, D is TRBD2 (5 bases). Trimming stripped 5 bases from V and 2 bases from J, with 12 bases between. The CDR3 contains 14 residues. Germline values: CDR1 DFQATT, CDR2 SNEGSKA (reference sequence). Here the CDR3 reads CSAPAVINTGELFF. The DNA of the CDR3 is TGCAGTGCTCCAGCGGTGATCAACACCGGGGAGCTGTTTTTT.

The chain employs TRBV19 and TRBJ2-2; D is possibly TRBD1 or TRBD2 (5 bases each). The CDR3 spans 15 residues. CDR1 and CDR2 (germline): LNHDA, SQIVND (reference sequence). The V end lost 8 bases, the J end lost 0 bases, and 13 bases lay between the germline ends. The CDR3 DNA follows: TGTGCCAGTGATGGGGGAAGGGCGAACACCGGGGAGCTGTTTTTT. Amino acids: CASDGGRANTGELFF.

This clonotype was counted many times. The chain joins TRBV7-9 to TRBJ2-5; 11 nucleotides agree with TRBD1. This CDR3 comprises 16 residues. The ends lost 0 bases at V and 2 bases at J; junction bases unmatched: 2. The V gene's germline CDR1 is SEHNR and CDR2 FQNEAQ (reference sequence). CDR3: CASSLADRGLQETQYF. The DNA of the CDR3 is TGTGCCAGCAGCTTAGCGGACAGGGGGCTGCAAGAGACCCAGTACTTC.

This clonotype was found many times. The chain combines TRBV20-1 with TRBJ2-7, with D possibly being TRBD2 (5 bases). The CDR3 loop spans 13 amino acids. CDR1 and CDR2 (germline): DFQATT, SNEGSKA (reference sequence). With 6 bases removed from V and 2 bases from J, the gap between germline ends came to 14 bases. CDR3 protein: CSAGSGFTYEQYV. The CDR3, as DNA: TGCAGTGCAGGGAGCGGTTTTACCTACGAGCAGTACGTC.

Ten or more counts support this clonotype. The chain has TRBV12-3 or TRBV12-4 and TRBJ2-3, with TRBD2 matching 8 bases. J was trimmed by 2 bases and V by 5 bases; bases with no gene match: 12. This CDR3 contains 17 residues. CDR3 DNA: TGTGCCAGCAGTAATGGTCTGACGGGGGGGCCCACAGATACGCAGTATTTT. Its translation is CASSNGLTGGPTDTQYF.

V gene TRBV5-6 combines with J gene TRBJ2-3, with 10 bases aligning to TRBD1. Germline V CDR1 and CDR2: SGHDT, YYEEEE. V trimming: 4 bases; J trimming: 4 bases; junction bases outside the gene matches: 9. The CDR3 runs 16 residues. CDR3 loop: CASSPEGQGRSDTQYF. The CDR3 DNA sequence: TGTGCCAGCAGCCCAGAGGGACAGGGGAGATCAGATACGCAGTATTTT.